One and the same sample provided the 15 T cell receptor beta chains below, sequenced in a study of post-analysis software for immune sequencing data. Study-wide points: TRBV5-6, TRBV5-1 and TRBV20-1 belonged to a set of roughly five TRBV segments that were more frequent in patients than controls.

TCR beta libraries were prepared from cDNA with unique molecular identifiers. MiXCR, applied by TCRdb to the PCR reads, yields one record per CDR3 protein. The top ten hold 9% to 14% of the sample, which has a few hundred thousand distinct CDR3 sequences, roughly 45% seen once. No antigens are known for them. The material sequenced was blood. All receptors come from a girl aged 5-17 years with multiple sclerosis.

This clonotype was counted between two and nine times. The V and J genes are TRBV24-1 and TRBJ2-3, with D tentatively TRBD1 or TRBD2 (5 bases each). The germline V gene encodes CDR1 KGHDR and CDR2 SFDVKD. V shed 0 bases and J shed 3 bases, with 12 bases lying between them. The length of the CDR3 is 16 residues. CDR3 sequence reads: CATSDLRQGETDTQYF. DNA of the CDR3: TGTGCCACCAGTGATTTGCGTCAGGGAGAGACAGATACGCAGTATTTT.

This clonotype was seen a few times. The chain joins TRBV5-1 to TRBJ2-5, with D uncertain. The V and J ends lost 5 bases and 3 bases respectively, with 17 bases between them. Germline-derived CDR1 and CDR2 are SGHRS and YFSETQ. The CDR3 contains 15 residues. CDR3 sequence: CASRDTVSGEETQYF. As DNA, the CDR3 is TGCGCCAGCAGGGATACGGTTTCAGGAGAAGAGACCCAGTACTTC.

J is TRBJ2-1 and V is TRBV14, with 7 bases that match TRBD2. V lost 3 bases, J lost 4 bases, and 6 bases stayed unmatched. The CDR3 runs 15 residues. Germline CDR1 reads SGHDN; CDR2 reads FVKESK. Here the CDR3 reads CASSQTSTRYNEQFF. Here the CDR3 DNA reads TGTGCCAGCAGCCAGACTAGCACGAGGTACAATGAGCAGTTCTTC.

The rearrangement uses TRBV7-9 and TRBJ2-7, with 8 bases aligning to TRBD2. This CDR3 region has 15 residues. Looked up from germline, CDR1 is SEHNR and CDR2 is FQNEAQ (reference sequence). V dropped 3 bases and J dropped 3; count of bases not matched to a gene: 7. The CDR3 protein is CASSLSSGSIYEQYF. Written as DNA, the CDR3 is TGTGCCAGCAGCTTGTCAAGCGGGAGTATCTACGAGCAGTACTTC.

This sequence joins TRBV15 and TRBJ2-2, with 12 positions matching TRBD2. The CDR3 is 19 amino acids. Losses at the gene ends were 1 base for V and 4 bases for J; bases not matched to a gene: 10. The germline V gene has CDR1 LNHNV and CDR2 YYDKDF (reference sequence). The CDR3 nucleotides read TGTGCCACCAGCAGAGGTTGGGCTAGCGGGAGGGCCGCCACCGGGGAGCTGTTTTTT. It is translated as CATSRGWASGRAATGELFF.

A few counts support this clonotype. The chain carries TRBV12-3 or TRBV12-4 and TRBJ1-2, with 7 positions matching TRBD1. With 6 bases clipped from V and 6 bases from J, the junction kept 7 bases outside the gene matches. This CDR3 comprises 13 residues. The CDR3 DNA is TGTGCCAGCAGGAGGACAGGACCTAATGGCTACACCTTC. This gives the protein CASRRTGPNGYTF.

V and J are TRBV10-3 and TRBJ2-1; 11 bases agree with TRBD1. After removal of 6 bases from V and 8 bases from J, the junction contained 9 bases not matched to a gene. The length of the CDR3 is 15 residues. Germline V CDR1 and CDR2: ENHRY, SYGVKD. The CDR3 DNA reads as TGTGCCATCAGCAGGGGACAGGGGGTGTCTGATGAGCAGTTCTTC. It codes for CAISRGQGVSDEQFF.

Note on this clonotype: One end of the junction varies from germline; a read error may be responsible. The chain joins TRBV12-3 or TRBV12-4 to TRBJ2-5; D is ambiguous. This CDR3 region has 14 residues. CDR3 region: CASSLNPSQETQHF. CDR3 DNA sequence: TGTGCCAGCAGTTTAAATCCCTCCCAAGAGACCCAGCACTTC.

The chain joins TRBV7-2 to TRBJ2-5, with D maybe TRBD2 (6 bases). The germline V and J ends were trimmed by 2 bases and 3 bases, with 19 bases remaining between them. The germline gives CDR1 SGHTA, CDR2 FQGNSA. The CDR3 runs 17 residues. In nucleotides, the CDR3 is TGTGCCAGCAGCTTAAGGTCTGCGACTGGCGGGAAAGAGACCCAGTACTTC. Encoded protein: CASSLRSATGGKETQYF.

This clonotype was seen a few times. This chain joins TRBV28 and TRBJ1-1; D is possibly TRBD1 (5 bases). This CDR3 spans 16 amino acids. Deletions cut 5 bases from V and 4 bases from J, with 20 bases between. From germline, CDR1 is MDHEN and CDR2 SYDVKM. DNA of the CDR3: TGTGCCAGCAGTCCACATGGTCGGGGGTCGGTCACTGAAGCTTTCTTT. This sequence encodes CASSPHGRGSVTEAFF.

Comment on this clonotype: Being one base from a much bigger clone, this may be a read error. V and J are TRBV5-5 and TRBJ2-5; maybe TRBD2 (5 bases). This CDR3 spans 15 amino acids. Germline loops: CDR1 SGHKS, CDR2 YYEKEE (reference sequence). V lost 0 bases and J lost 11, with 20 bases in between. The DNA for the CDR3 is TGTGCCAGCAGCTTGGAGAGGGAACCCGACTATGAGCAGTACTTC. It is translated as CASSLEREPDYEQYF.

There are a few counts of this clonotype. This chain connects TRBV5-6 to TRBJ2-1, with 8 bases fitting TRBD2. This CDR3 spans 15 amino acids. CDR1 and CDR2 (germline): SGHDT, YYEEEE. With V trimmed by 0 bases and J by 2 bases, 1 base remained unmatched. The CDR3 loop reads CASSLDGRAYNEQFF. CDR3 bases: TGTGCCAGCAGCTTGGACGGGAGGGCCTACAATGAGCAGTTCTTC.

V gene TRBV2 combines with J gene TRBJ2-7; 7 nucleotides agree with TRBD1. The trim removed 3 bases at V and 3 bases at J, leaving 5 bases unmatched. CDR1 is SNHLY, CDR2 FYNNEI, per germline. The CDR3 covers 14 residues. This CDR3 is CASSDRTGYYEQYF. The CDR3 DNA is TGTGCCAGCAGTGACAGGACAGGATACTACGAGCAGTACTTC. Full variable domain (remainder filled in from reference TRBV2 and TRBJ2-7): EPEVTQTPSHQVTQMGQEVILRCVPISNHLYFYWYRQILGQKVEFLVSFYNNEISEKSEIFDDQFSVERPDGSNFTLKIRSTKLEDSAMYFCASSDRTGYYEQYFGPGTRLTVT.

The V and J genes are TRBV29-1 and TRBJ2-3; maybe TRBD2 (6 bases). Germline CDR1 and CDR2: SQVTM and ANQGSEA. The V end was cut by 3 bases, the J end by 1 base, with 14 bases between. The CDR3 extends over 15 amino acids. This CDR3 is CSVDWGSGRTDTQYF. The CDR3 DNA follows: TGCAGCGTTGATTGGGGTAGCGGCCGCACAGATACGCAGTATTTT.

This rearrangement joins TRBV5-1 to TRBJ2-1; 7 bases match TRBD2. The CDR3 has 17 amino acids. V lost 6 bases to trimming and J lost 10 bases; unmatched junction nucleotides: 22. Germline CDR1 SGHRS, CDR2 YFSETQ. The DNA for the CDR3 is TGCGCCAGCAACCCCTCGAGTGGGGCCCAGCGGGGCGGAGAGCAGTTCTTC. Its protein is CASNPSSGAQRGGEQFF.